This T cell receptor beta chain was identified during a study of cytomegalovirus exposure and HLA in healthy donors (dated by TCRdb to 2015 to 2018). Background on the whole study: According to a later analysis, one platform produced both the 100 to 150 validation repertoires and the 700 or so repertoires of the first cohort. Along with the approximately 650-subject first cohort, a separate validation cohort of around 120 different subjects was used. High-throughput TCR immunosequencing, statistical association of individual TCRs with disease status, and machine learning were combined to predict cytomegalovirus infection status. The study aimed to test whether cataloging public T cell receptors could reveal signatures of past pathogen exposure.

The donors belonged to the validation cohort of approximately 130 subjects, which was separate from the roughly 700-subject first cohort. Overall study outcomes, separate from this receptor: Of the cluster scores, roughly 95% were above 0 in a later analysis, which found that TCRs clustered in the first cohort also tended to co-occur in the approximately 110 validation repertoires. The study listed 164 TCR beta chains as associated with cytomegalovirus. According to the authors, the approach could potentially be generalized to other disease states and immunological phenotypes. A few of the identified cytomegalovirus-associated TCR beta chains were confirmed in vitro to be specific for cytomegalovirus antigens. The validation cohort had no HLA typing available for a later analysis, so co-occurrence within that cohort was assessed over all 120 or so repertoires. Cytomegalovirus status was reported to be diagnosed by the classifier with high specificity and sensitivity in both the original and validation cohorts. While some public TCRs were present in many individuals, most TCR sequences turned up only very rarely across donors.

Notes on this clone: The clone's antigen remains unknown. Base quality data are lacking; no much larger clone is found one base away.

Receptors were amplified or captured by the immunoSEQ multiplex PCR assay. In the paper's pipeline: To diagnose cytomegalovirus status from the catalog of TCR beta chain sequences, a statistical classification framework was built. TCRdb retrieved this table from immuneACCESS and kept in-frame rearrangements only. Not all clones are present; in checked studies, unresolved V genes account for under half, and no reason is known for the remainder. V and J calls and clone size are given by that table; D and trimming were obtained from the DNA. The sample yields about 120,000 clones; 95% to 97% were counted once. The ten top clones hold 1.5% to 2% of the sample. CDR1 and CDR2 are read off the germline V gene as MNHEY and SVGAGI. From the cysteine through the phenylalanine, the CDR3 covers 16 amino acids. The retained sequence is limited to the CDR3, 48 bases, with the frame set at the first base. At the junction V is shortened by 2 bases and J by 0 bases, with 14 bases in between.

The source material was PBMCs. Recombination joined TRBV6-5 with TRBJ2-7; the D segment could be TRBD1, given 6 matching bases. The source of this sequence is a man aged 18 to 35 in good health and CMV-seronegative. The CDR3 reads CASSYGRGTFSYEQYF. The base sequence is TGTGCCAGCAGTTACGGTAGGGGGACCTTCTCCTACGAGCAGTACTTC.